This entry features one TCR beta chain sequence. Its specific antigen is unknown. Base qualities are not provided; no much larger clone lies one nucleotide away. The sample originates from a study of response to subunit inactivated influenza vaccine (dated by TCRdb to 2017 to 2018). For the study in its entirety: To follow how T cells responded to a trivalent subunit inactivated influenza vaccine, the researchers relied on deep quantitative profiling of the T cell receptor repertoire.

The library was obtained by RT-PCR. Reads for this sample came from an Illumina HiSeq 2500. In TCRdb, the public reads were trimmed at Q25 with fastp and aligned with MiXCR, with productive beta chains retained. Rows with a matching CDR3 protein are joined into one entry that keeps the most common DNA and genes. The sample table records more than 500,000 distinct CDR3 sequences; approximately 10% of these occur just once. The top ten constitute around 10% of the sample. What the work shows at the level of the full study, not this receptor alone: The authors proposed that each seasonal influenza vaccination may bring in only a limited number of new T cells.

V is clipped by 7 bases and J by 3 bases, and the sequence between their germline boundaries is 6 bases long. The CDR3 sequence holds 11 residues, the cysteine and phenylalanine included. Of the read, only the CDR3 DNA is kept; its 33 bases are in frame from base 1. For CDR1 and CDR2, the germline V gene lists KGHDR and SFDVKD. Another study also made use of these data, one on T cells expressing NK-cell markers. Taken from the second paper: TCR beta cDNA libraries were prepared using 5'RACE template switching, which introduced a universal primer site and unique molecular identifiers. TCR beta-chain repertoires were profiled in sorted CD3+CD56+NKG2C+, CD3+CD56+NKG2C- and CD3+CD56-NKG2C+ T-cell subsets from several donors. Among the eight sequenced donors, only one was HCMV-seronegative, while the other seven were HCMV-seropositive. To restrict sorting to alphabetaTCR-expressing T cells, an anti-gammadeltaTCR antibody was added in several experiments. For about 6 donors, the dominant CD3+CD56+NKG2C+ clonotypes were among the top 10 CD8+ clonotypes and accounted for about 1.0-8% of CD8+ T cells. Those dominant clonotypes were again the most abundant among CD3+CD56-NKG2C+ cells in a handful of donors, at about 28.3-65%. It remained unclear whether the expanded NKG2C-expressing T cell clones were specific for HCMV antigens. The study sequenced eight donors, all healthy volunteers chosen at random: three men and five women. To determine HCMV serostatus, a commercial ELISA kit was used to detect HCMV-specific IgG in serum. Ficoll density gradient centrifugation was used to isolate peripheral blood mononuclear cells from blood. For several donors, bulk peripheral blood T-cell repertoires were additionally sequenced from unsorted PBMC. cDNA synthesis was primed from the TCR beta constant segment, followed by two successive PCR amplification steps. Sequencing of the libraries produced 2 x 150 bp reads on Illumina HiSeq 2000/2500, MiSeq or NextSeq. MIGEC was used to demultiplex reads and group the reads by UMI, and MiTCR was used to assemble and quantify clonotypes. To exclude erroneous sequences, only TCR cDNA sequences supported by at least two reads were retained. The tcR package was used for downstream repertoire analysis, and clonotypes were matched across fractions by CDR3 nucleotide sequence plus V segment. Antigen specificity was annotated against VDJdb with VDJmatch, allowing one amino acid substitution in CDR3.

The specimen was PBMCs from blood, collected on the day of vaccination. The V and J segments used are TRBV24-1 and TRBJ2-7; there is no confident call for the D gene. The sequence was collected from a man aged 50 to 59 who received an inactivated influenza vaccine. Donor details come from another sample of the same person, matched by shared clones. CDR3 reads: CATRSFYEQYF. The nucleotides read TGTGCCACCAGGTCCTTCTACGAGCAGTACTTC.